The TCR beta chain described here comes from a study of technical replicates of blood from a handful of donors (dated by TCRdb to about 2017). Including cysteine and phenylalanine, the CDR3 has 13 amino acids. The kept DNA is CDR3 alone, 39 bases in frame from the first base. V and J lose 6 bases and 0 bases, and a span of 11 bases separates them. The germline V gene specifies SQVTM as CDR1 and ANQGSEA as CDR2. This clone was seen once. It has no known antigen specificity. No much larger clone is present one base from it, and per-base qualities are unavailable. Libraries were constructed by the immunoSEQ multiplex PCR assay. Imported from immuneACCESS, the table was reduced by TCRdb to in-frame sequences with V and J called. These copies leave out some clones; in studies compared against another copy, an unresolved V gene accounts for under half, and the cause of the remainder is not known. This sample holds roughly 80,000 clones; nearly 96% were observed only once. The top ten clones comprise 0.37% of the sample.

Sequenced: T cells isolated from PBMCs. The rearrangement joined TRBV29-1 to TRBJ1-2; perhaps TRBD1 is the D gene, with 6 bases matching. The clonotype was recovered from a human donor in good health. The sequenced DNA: TGCAGCGTACGGACAGAGGCTAACTATGGCTACACCTTC. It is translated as CSVRTEANYGYTF. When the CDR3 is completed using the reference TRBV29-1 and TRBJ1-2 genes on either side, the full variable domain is SAVISQKPSRDICQRGTSLTIQCQVDSQVTMMFWYRQQPGQSLTLIATANQGSEATYESGFVIDKFPISRPNLTFSTLTVSNMSPEDSSIYLCSVRTEANYGYTFGSGTRLTVV.